This T cell receptor (beta chain) was sequenced during a study of T cell repertoires in ileal Crohn's disease. Points from the study as a whole: Every patient over 26.8% clonality showed endoscopic recurrence.

Profiling relied on immunoSEQ multiplex PCR, and the TCRdb table lists in-frame clones only, not all of them. Altogether 3,400 or so clones are present, 75% to 85% being singletons, with the ten largest covering 6.5% to 8.5%. Details on this clone: Antigen unknown.

Germline loops: CDR1 LNHDA, CDR2 SQIVND (reference sequence). With V trimmed by 5 bases and J by 6 bases, 9 bases remained unmatched. This CDR3 has 14 residues. The chain carries TRBV19 and TRBJ1-2; 7 positions match TRBD1. This sequence was found in an adult with Crohn's disease. The sequenced sample consisted of ileal tissue. The CDR3, as DNA: TGTGCCAGTAGTCCACTATTGACAGGGAATGGCTACACCTTC. Translation: CASSPLLTGNGYTF. Filled out from reference TRBV19 and TRBJ1-2, the complete variable domain reads DGGITQSPKYLFRKEGQNVTLSCEQNLNHDAMYWYRQDPGQGLRLIYYSQIVNDFQKGDIAEGYSVSREKKESFPLTVTSAQKNPTAFYLCASSPLLTGNGYTFGSGTRLTVV.